This TCR beta chain was captured by sequencing in a study of blood T cell repertoires in COVID-19. The wider study: Donors in the United States, Italy and Spain gave samples during acute or convalescent COVID-19.

Profiling relied on immunoSEQ multiplex PCR, and the TCRdb table lists in-frame clones only, not all of them. This table has about 42,000 clones, around 84% appearing once. The germline CDR1 and CDR2 sequences are MNHEY and SVGAGI. The CDR3 is made up of 16 amino acids. V trimming: 2 bases; J trimming: 3 bases; junction bases outside the gene matches: 4. The receptor was derived from a woman between 70 and 85 years old in a cohort sampled during active COVID-19. J is TRBJ2-1 and V is TRBV6-5; 10 nucleotides line up with TRBD2. Sequencing used peripheral blood. This chain's CDR3 is CASSYGLAGVYNEQFF. In DNA, the CDR3 is TGTGCCAGCAGTTACGGGCTAGCGGGGGTCTACAATGAGCAGTTCTTC.